These 10 T cell receptor beta chains were all obtained from the same sample, sequenced in a study of OX40 agonist ivuxolimab in advanced cancers. Assay used: immunoSEQ multiplex PCR; TCRdb lists only in-frame clones, some missing. Of 7,000 to 9,500 clones in the sample, roughly 84% were seen once. The material sequenced was CD4+ or CD8+ T cells sorted from blood, taken in a trial of the OX40 agonist ivuxolimab. The origin of the receptors is an adult with an advanced solid tumor such as melanoma, head and neck, liver or kidney cancer.

V usage is TRBV11-2 and J usage is TRBJ2-5, with no clear D. The DNA matches TRBJ2-7 better at its end, which makes the J call doubtful. Germline V lookup: CDR1 SGHAT, CDR2 FQNNGV. This CDR3 has 13 residues. The CDR3 reads CASSLETNYEQYF. CDR3 nucleotide sequence: TGTGCCAGCAGCTTAGAGACAAACTACGAGCAGTACTTC.

This clone was picked up a small number of times. The same CDR3 can be traced to other DNA sequences in this sample. V is TRBV6-5 and J is TRBJ1-2; 11 nucleotides line up with TRBD1. In germline, CDR1 is MNHEY, CDR2 SVGAGI. This CDR3 region has 13 residues. Trimming cost V 5 bases and J 5 bases; bases outside gene matches: 1. The CDR3 DNA reads as TGTGCCAGCAGTGGGACAGGGGGGTATGGCTACACCTTC. It yields the protein CASSGTGGYGYTF.

This rearrangement joins TRBV5-6 to TRBJ1-1; D not resolved. CDR3 length equals 13 residues. Trimming removed 0 bases at V and 6 bases at J, with 9 bases between. CDR1 and CDR2 (germline): SGHDT, YYEEEE. CDR3 in DNA: TGTGCCAGCAGCTTGGGCCAAAGCGCTGAAGCTTTCTTT. It is translated as CASSLGQSAEAFF.

By share, this clone ranks as medium-sized. Distinct nucleotide sequences in the sample also encode this CDR3. The chain recombines TRBV4-2 with TRBJ2-7; TRBD2 matches at 10 bases. J lost 3 bases, V lost 0 bases, and 2 bases had no gene match. The CDR3 spans 15 residues. CDR1 LGHNA and CDR2 YNFKEQ come from the germline V gene. The CDR3, as DNA: TGTGCCAGCAGCCAAGATCGGACTAGCGGCTACGAGCAGTACTTC. This codes for CASSQDRTSGYEQYF.

The CDR3 DNA reads TGTGCCATCAGTTTGGACAGGGCTTTCTCTGGGGCCAACGTCCTGACTTTC. It yields the protein CAISLDRAFSGANVLTF. This chain joins TRBV10-3 and TRBJ2-6, with 8 bases matching TRBD1. J gave up 0 bases and V 5 bases, and 6 bases lay outside the gene matches. The germline V gene encodes CDR1 ENHRY and CDR2 SYGVKD. This CDR3 is 17 amino acids long.

The rearrangement uses TRBV27 and TRBJ2-1; 10 bases are a match to TRBD2. This CDR3 spans 16 amino acids. Germline CDR1 reads MNHEY; CDR2 reads SMNVEV (reference sequence). Losses at the gene ends were 7 bases for V and 5 bases for J; bases not matched to a gene: 11. Written as DNA, the CDR3 is TGTGCCAGCACCATGGAAGCGGGAGGGCCCCACAATGAGCAGTTCTTC. As protein: CASTMEAGGPHNEQFF.

This clone was counted a single time. The genes are TRBV28 and TRBJ2-7; 12 bases agree with TRBD2. The J segment lost 2 bases and the V segment lost 4 bases, leaving 3 bases of the junction unmatched. The CDR3 is made up of 15 amino acids. The V gene's germline CDR1 is MDHEN and CDR2 SYDVKM. The CDR3: CASSSRTSGTYEQYF. The DNA for the CDR3 is TGTGCCAGCAGTTCAAGGACTAGCGGGACCTACGAGCAGTACTTC.

The J gene is TRBJ2-6, the V gene TRBV7-6; 7 bases line up with TRBD1. The CDR3 totals 17 residues. After removal of 5 bases from V and 0 bases from J, the junction contained 7 bases not matched to a gene. CDR1 is SGHVS and CDR2 is FNYEAQ in the germline V gene. This CDR3 reads CASSPTTGNSGANVLTF. DNA for the CDR3: TGTGCCAGCAGCCCGACGACAGGGAACTCTGGGGCCAACGTCCTGACTTTC.

This clone has only a few counts. J is TRBJ2-1 and V is TRBV30; 8 positions agree with TRBD1. The V gene end was trimmed by 2 bases and the J gene end by 4 bases; junction bases not matched to a gene: 4. Germline-derived CDR1 and CDR2 are GTSNPN and SVGIG (reference sequence). The CDR3 totals 14 residues. The CDR3 protein is CAWSPGQEYNEQFF. Here the CDR3 DNA reads TGTGCCTGGAGTCCGGGACAGGAGTACAATGAGCAGTTCTTC.

The V call is TRBV27, the J call TRBJ2-5; D is possibly TRBD2 (5 bases). The CDR3 has 14 residues. V lost 6 bases, J lost 5 bases, and 16 bases lay in between. Germline assignment: CDR1 MNHEY and CDR2 SMNVEV (reference sequence). CDR3 region: CASRPIGLAETQYF. DNA of the CDR3: TGTGCCAGCAGGCCCATTGGACTGGCGGAGACCCAGTACTTC.